Listed below are T cell receptor beta chains from one sample, sequenced in a study of yellow fever vaccine responses in identical twins. TCRdb called the RT-PCR reads again in MiXCR, with one record for every CDR3 protein. Counted here are some 20,000 distinct CDR3 sequences, approximately 68% occurring once; the ten biggest clones make up roughly 2.2%. The specimen comprised T cells from blood (PBMCs), unsorted or a sorted subset (not recorded which), sampled before or after yellow fever vaccination (not recorded which). Source of these receptors: a woman aged 18-29 years who received the yellow fever vaccine. Both conserved end residues are part of each CDR3. D genes are given only for firm matches. Only some rows state a clone size, as once, few, many or a class for expanded clones.

J gene: TRBJ2-7; D gene: NA; clone size: once; V gene: TRBV5-1; CDR3 protein: CASSFLYEQYF; CDR3 DNA: TGCGCCAGCAGCTTTCTCTACGAGCAGTACTTC
J gene: TRBJ2-5; D gene: TRBD2; clone size: NA; V gene: TRBV18; CDR3 protein: CASSPTSGQETQYF; CDR3 DNA: TGTGCCAGCTCACCGACTAGCGGCCAAGAGACCCAGTACTTC
J gene: TRBJ1-5; D gene: TRBD1; clone size: NA; V gene: TRBV29-1; CDR3 protein: CSVGTGGNQPQHF; CDR3 DNA: TGCAGCGTTGGGACAGGCGGCAATCAGCCCCAGCATTTT
J gene: TRBJ1-1; D gene: NA; clone size: few; V gene: TRBV18; CDR3 protein: CASSPSRTNTEAFF; CDR3 DNA: TGTGCCAGCTCACCATCCAGGACTAACACTGAAGCTTTCTTT
J gene: TRBJ2-7; D gene: TRBD1; clone size: few; V gene: TRBV19; CDR3 protein: CASSIGGQGRAEQYF; CDR3 DNA: TGTGCCAGTAGTATCGGGGGACAGGGAAGGGCCGAGCAGTACTTC
J gene: TRBJ2-7; D gene: NA; clone size: NA; V gene: TRBV9; CDR3 protein: CASSVGGIYEQYF; CDR3 DNA: TGTGCCAGCAGCGTAGGAGGGATCTACGAGCAGTACTTC
J gene: TRBJ2-7; D gene: NA; clone size: once; V gene: TRBV11-3; CDR3 protein: CASSPVGARDEQYF; CDR3 DNA: TGTGCCAGCAGCCCTGTTGGGGCTAGGGACGAGCAGTACTTC
J gene: TRBJ1-1; D gene: TRBD1; clone size: NA; V gene: TRBV15; CDR3 protein: CATSRGQGSYTEAFF; CDR3 DNA: TGTGCCACCAGCAGGGGACAGGGTTCCTACACTGAAGCTTTCTTT
J gene: TRBJ2-1; D gene: NA; clone size: NA; V gene: TRBV7-9; CDR3 protein: CASSPGAQGYSYNEQFF; CDR3 DNA: TGTGCCAGCAGCCCAGGGGCCCAGGGCTACTCCTACAATGAGCAGTTCTTC
J gene: TRBJ2-7; D gene: NA; clone size: NA; V gene: TRBV7-7; CDR3 protein: CASSLEGGEQYF; CDR3 DNA: TGTGCCAGCAGCCTCGAAGGGGGCGAGCAGTACTTC
J gene: TRBJ2-3; D gene: NA; clone size: NA; V gene: TRBV11-2; CDR3 protein: CASSLVGSMDTQYF; CDR3 DNA: TGTGCCAGCAGCTTAGTTGGCTCTATGGATACGCAGTATTTT
J gene: TRBJ2-3; D gene: TRBD2; clone size: once; V gene: TRBV11-3; CDR3 protein: CASTLKRLAGGDTQYF; CDR3 DNA: TGTGCCAGCACCCTGAAGCGGTTAGCGGGGGGAGATACGCAGTATTTT